This TCR beta chain was obtained from a study of blood T cell repertoires in COVID-19. Study context: Donors in the United States, Italy and Spain gave samples during acute or convalescent COVID-19. T cells, B-cell-depleted T cells, or PBMCs supplied cDNA or gDNA.

In the authors' methods: Estimated nucleated cell counts came from reference gene primer amplification. Profiled with immunoSEQ multiplex PCR; TCRdb holds only in-frame clones, not every one. V, J and clone size reflect that table, while D and trimming were determined from the DNA. This repertoire shows approximately 170,000 clones, approximately 90% found once; its top ten account for roughly 1.9%. Germline loops: CDR1 LNHDA, CDR2 SQIVND (reference sequence). The CDR3 spans 17 residues. The V end lost 0 bases, the J end lost 4 bases, and 19 bases lay between the germline ends. The receptor comes from a man aged 50-60 years who had recovered from COVID-19. The sequencing input was peripheral blood. V gene TRBV19 combines with J gene TRBJ2-7, with D possibly being TRBD1 (6 bases). The CDR3 nucleotides are TGTGCCAGTAGTATAGACCACAGAAGGGGGTTCAATTACGAGCAGTACTTC. As protein: CASSIDHRRGFNYEQYF.